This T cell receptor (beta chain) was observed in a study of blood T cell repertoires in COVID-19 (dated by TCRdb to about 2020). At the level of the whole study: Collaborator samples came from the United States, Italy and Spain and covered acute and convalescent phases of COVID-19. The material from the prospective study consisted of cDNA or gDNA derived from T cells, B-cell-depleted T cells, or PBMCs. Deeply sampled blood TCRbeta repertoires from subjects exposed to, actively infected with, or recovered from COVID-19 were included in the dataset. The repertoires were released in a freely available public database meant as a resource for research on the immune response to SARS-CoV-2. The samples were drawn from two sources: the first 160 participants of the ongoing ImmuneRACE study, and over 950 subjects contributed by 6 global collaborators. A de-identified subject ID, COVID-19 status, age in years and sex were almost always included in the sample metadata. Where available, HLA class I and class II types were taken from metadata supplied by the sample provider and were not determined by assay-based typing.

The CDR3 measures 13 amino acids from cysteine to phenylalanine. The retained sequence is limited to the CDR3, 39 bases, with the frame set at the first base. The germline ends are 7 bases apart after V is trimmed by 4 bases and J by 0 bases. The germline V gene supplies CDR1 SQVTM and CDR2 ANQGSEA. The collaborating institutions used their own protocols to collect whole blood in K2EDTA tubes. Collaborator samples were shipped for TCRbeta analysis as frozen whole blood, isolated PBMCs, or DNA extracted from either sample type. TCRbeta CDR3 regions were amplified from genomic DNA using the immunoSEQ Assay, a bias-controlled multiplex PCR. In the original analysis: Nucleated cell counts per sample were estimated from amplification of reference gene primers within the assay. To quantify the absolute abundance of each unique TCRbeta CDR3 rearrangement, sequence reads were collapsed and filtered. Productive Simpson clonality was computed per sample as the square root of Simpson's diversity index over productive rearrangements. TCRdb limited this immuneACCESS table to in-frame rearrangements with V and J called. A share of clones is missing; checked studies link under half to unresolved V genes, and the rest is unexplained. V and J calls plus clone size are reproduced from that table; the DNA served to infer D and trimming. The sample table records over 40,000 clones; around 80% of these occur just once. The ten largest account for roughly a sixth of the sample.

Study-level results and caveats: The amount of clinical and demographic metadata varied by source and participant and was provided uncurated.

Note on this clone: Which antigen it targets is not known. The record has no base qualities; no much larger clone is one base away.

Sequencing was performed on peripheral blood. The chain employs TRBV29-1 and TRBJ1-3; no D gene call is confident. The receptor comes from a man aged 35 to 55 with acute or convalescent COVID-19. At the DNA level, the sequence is TGCAGCGTTGTCGGGAGCTCTGGAAACACCATATATTTT. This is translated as CSVVGSSGNTIYF.